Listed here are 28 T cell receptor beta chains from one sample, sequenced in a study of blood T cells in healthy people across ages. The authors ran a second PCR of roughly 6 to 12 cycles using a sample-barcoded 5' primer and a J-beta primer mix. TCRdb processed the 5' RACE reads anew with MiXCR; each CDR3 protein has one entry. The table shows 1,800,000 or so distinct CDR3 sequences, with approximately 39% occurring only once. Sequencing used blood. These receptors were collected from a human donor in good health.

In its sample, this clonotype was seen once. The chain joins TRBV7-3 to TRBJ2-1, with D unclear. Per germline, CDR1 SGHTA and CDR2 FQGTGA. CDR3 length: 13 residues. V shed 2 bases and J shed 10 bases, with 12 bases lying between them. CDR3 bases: TGTGCCAGCAGCTTAGAATCCCCGACAGAGCAGTTCTTC. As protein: CASSLESPTEQFF.

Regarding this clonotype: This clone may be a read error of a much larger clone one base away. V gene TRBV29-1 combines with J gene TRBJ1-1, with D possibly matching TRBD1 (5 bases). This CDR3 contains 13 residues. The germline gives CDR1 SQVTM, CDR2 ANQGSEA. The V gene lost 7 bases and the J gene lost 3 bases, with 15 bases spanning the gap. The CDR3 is CSAQPDTYTEAFF. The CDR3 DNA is TGCAGCGCCCAACCGGACACCTACACTGAAGCTTTCTTT.

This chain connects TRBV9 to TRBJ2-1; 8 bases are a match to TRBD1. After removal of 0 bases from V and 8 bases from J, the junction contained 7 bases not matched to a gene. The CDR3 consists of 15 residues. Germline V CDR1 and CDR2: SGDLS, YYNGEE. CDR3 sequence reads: CASSVAGRQGHEQFF. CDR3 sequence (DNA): TGTGCCAGCAGCGTAGCTGGCAGACAGGGGCATGAGCAGTTCTTC.

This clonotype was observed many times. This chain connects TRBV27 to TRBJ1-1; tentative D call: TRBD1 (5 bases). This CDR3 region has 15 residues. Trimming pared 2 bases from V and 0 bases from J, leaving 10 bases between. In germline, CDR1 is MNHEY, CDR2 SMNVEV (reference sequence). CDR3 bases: TGTGCCAGCAGTTTAGACAGCTACATGAACACTGAAGCTTTCTTT. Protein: CASSLDSYMNTEAFF.

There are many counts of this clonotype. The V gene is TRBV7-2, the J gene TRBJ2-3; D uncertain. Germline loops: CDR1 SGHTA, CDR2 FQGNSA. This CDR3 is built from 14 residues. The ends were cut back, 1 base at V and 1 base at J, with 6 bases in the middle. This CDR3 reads CASSLVVGTDTQYF. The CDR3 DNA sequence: TGTGCCAGCAGCTTAGTCGTCGGCACAGATACGCAGTATTTT.

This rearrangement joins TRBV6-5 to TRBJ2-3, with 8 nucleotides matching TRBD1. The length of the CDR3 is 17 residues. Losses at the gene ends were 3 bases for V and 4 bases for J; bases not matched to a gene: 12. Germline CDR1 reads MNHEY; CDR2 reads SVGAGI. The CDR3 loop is CASSYKEGQGNSDTQYF. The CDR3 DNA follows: TGTGCCAGCAGTTATAAGGAAGGACAGGGAAACTCAGATACGCAGTATTTT.

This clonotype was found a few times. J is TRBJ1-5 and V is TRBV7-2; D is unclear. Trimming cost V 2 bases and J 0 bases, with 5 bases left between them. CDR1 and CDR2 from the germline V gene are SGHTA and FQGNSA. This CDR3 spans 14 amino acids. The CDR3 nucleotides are TGTGCCAGCAGCTTACCCGCTAGCAATCAGCCCCAGCATTTT. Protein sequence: CASSLPASNQPQHF.

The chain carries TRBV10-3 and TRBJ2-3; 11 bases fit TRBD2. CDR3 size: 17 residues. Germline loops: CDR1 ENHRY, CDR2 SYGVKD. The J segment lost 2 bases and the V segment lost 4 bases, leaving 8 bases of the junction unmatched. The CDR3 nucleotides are TGTGCCATCAGTGTCCAAAGACTAGCGGGGATCACAGATACGCAGTATTTT. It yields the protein CAISVQRLAGITDTQYF.

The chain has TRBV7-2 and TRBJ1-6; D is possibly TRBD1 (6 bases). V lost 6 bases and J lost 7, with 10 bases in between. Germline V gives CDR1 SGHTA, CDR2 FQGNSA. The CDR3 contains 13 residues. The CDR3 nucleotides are TGTGCCAGCAGTCCCGGGACAAATTCACCCCTCCACTTT. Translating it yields CASSPGTNSPLHF.

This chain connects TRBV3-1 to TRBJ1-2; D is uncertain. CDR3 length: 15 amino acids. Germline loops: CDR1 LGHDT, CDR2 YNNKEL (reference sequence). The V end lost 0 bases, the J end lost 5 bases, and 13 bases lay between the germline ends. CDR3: CASSQELDPLYGYTF. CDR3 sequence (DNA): TGTGCCAGCAGCCAAGAATTGGACCCACTGTATGGCTACACCTTC. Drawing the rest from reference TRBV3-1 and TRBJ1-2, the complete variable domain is DTAVSQTPKYLVTQMGNDKSIKCEQNLGHDTMYWYKQDSKKFLKIMFSYNNKELIINETVPNRFSPKSPDKAHLNLHINSLELGDSAVYFCASSQELDPLYGYTFGSGTRLTVV.

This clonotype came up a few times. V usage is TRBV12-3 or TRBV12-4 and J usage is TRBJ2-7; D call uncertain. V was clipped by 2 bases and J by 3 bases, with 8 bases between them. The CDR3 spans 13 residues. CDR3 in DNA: TGTGCCAGCAGTTTAAGATACGGCTACGAGCAGTACTTC. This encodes CASSLRYGYEQYF.

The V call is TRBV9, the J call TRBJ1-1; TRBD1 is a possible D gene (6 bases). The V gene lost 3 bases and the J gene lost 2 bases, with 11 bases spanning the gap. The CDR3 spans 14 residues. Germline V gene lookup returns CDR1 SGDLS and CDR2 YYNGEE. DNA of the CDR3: TGTGCCAGCAGCGGAGAACAGGGAAACACTGAAGCTTTCTTT. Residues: CASSGEQGNTEAFF.

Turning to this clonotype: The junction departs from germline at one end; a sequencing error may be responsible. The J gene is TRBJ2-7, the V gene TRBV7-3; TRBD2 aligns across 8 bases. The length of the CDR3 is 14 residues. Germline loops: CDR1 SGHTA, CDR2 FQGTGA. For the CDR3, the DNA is TGTGCCAACAGCCCGGGAGGGGGCTCCTACGAGCAGTACTTC. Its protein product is CANSPGGGSYEQYF.

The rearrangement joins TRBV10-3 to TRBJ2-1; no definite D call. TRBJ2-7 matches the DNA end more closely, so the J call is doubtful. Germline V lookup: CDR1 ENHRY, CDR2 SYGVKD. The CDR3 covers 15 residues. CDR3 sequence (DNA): TGTGCCATCTCTCCCCCACCGGGCTCCTACAATGAGCAGTACTTC. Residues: CAISPPPGSYNEQYF.

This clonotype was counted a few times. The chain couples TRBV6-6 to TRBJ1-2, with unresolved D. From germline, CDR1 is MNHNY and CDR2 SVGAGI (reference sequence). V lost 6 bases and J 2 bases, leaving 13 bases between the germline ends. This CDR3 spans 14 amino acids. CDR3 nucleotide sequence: TGTGCCAGCAGCAATCCGACTCGAAACTATGGCTACACCTTC. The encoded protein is CASSNPTRNYGYTF.

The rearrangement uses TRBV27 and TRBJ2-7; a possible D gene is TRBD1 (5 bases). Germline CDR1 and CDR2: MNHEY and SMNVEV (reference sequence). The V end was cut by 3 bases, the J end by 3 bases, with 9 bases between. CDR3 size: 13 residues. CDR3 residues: CASSFRRGYEQYF. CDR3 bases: TGTGCCAGCAGTTTTCGTAGGGGCTACGAGCAGTACTTC.

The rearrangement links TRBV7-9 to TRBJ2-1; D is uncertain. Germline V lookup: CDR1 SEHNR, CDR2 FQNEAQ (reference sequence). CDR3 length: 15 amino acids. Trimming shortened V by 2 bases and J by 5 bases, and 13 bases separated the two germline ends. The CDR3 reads CASSLKEGHHNEQFF. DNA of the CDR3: TGTGCCAGCAGCTTAAAGGAAGGGCATCACAATGAGCAGTTCTTC.

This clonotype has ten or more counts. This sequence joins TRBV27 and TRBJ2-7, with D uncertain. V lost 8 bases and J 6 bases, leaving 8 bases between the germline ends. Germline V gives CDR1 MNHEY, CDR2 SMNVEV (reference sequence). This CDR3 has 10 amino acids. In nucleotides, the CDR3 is TGTGCCAGCTCCCTCCCCGAGCAGTACTTC. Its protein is CASSLPEQYF.

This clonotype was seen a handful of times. Here the CDR3 reads CATSRPQGPNEKLFF. The CDR3 bases are TGTGCCACCAGCAGACCACAGGGGCCTAATGAAAAACTGTTTTTT. The V and J genes are TRBV15 and TRBJ1-4; 7 positions agree with TRBD1. This CDR3 is 15 amino acids long. Trimming cost V 2 bases and J 3 bases; bases outside gene matches: 3. Germline V gene lookup returns CDR1 LNHNV and CDR2 YYDKDF (reference sequence). The full variable domain, in which reference TRBV15 and TRBJ1-4 provide the parts outside the CDR3, is DAMVIQNPRYQVTQFGKPVTLSCSQTLNHNVMYWYQQKSSQAPKLLFHYYDKDFNNEADTPDNFQSRRPNTSFCFLDIRSPGLGDTAMYLCATSRPQGPNEKLFFGSGTQLSVL.

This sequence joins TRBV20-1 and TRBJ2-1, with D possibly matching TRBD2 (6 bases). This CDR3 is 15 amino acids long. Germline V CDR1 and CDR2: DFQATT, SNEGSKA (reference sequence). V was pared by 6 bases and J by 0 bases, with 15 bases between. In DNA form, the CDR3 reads TGCAGTGCGGTACTTAGCGGACTCTCCTACAATGAGCAGTTCTTC. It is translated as CSAVLSGLSYNEQFF.

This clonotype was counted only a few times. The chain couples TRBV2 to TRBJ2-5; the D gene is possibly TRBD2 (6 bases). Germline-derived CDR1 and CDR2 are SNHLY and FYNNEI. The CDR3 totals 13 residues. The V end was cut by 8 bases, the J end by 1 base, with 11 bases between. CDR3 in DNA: TGTGCCAGCGGGGGGAGGCGCCAAGAGACCCAGTACTTC. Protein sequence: CASGGRRQETQYF.

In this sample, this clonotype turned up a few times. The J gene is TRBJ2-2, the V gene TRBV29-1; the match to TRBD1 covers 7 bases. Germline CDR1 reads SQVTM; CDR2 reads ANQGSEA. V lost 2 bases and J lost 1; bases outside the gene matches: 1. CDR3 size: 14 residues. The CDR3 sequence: CSVERQGNTGELFF. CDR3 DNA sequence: TGCAGCGTTGAAAGACAGGGGAACACCGGGGAGCTGTTTTTT.

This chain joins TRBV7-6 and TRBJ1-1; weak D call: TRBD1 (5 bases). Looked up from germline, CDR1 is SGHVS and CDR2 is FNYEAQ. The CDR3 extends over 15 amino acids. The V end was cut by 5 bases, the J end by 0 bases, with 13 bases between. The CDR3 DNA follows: TGTGCCAGCAGCCCCTTCGAGGGGCTGAACACTGAAGCTTTCTTT. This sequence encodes CASSPFEGLNTEAFF. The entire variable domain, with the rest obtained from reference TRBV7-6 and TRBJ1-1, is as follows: GAGVSQSPRYKVTKRGQDVALRCDPISGHVSLYWYRQALGQGPEFLTYFNYEAQQDKSGLPNDRFSAERPEGSISTLTIQRTEQRDSAMYRCASSPFEGLNTEAFFGQGTRLTVV.

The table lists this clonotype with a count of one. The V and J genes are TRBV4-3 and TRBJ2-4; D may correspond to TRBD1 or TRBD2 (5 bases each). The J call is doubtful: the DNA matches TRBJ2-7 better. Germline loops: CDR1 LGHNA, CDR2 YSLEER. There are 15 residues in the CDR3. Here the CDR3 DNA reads TGCGCCAGCAGCCAAGACGCAGGGAGAACCTACGAGCAGTACTTC. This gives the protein CASSQDAGRTYEQYF.

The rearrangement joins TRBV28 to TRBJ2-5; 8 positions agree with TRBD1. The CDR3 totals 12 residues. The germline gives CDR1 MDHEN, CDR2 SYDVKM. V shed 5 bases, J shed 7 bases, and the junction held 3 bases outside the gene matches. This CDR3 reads CASSMTGVTQYF. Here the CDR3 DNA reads TGTGCCAGCAGTATGACAGGGGTGACCCAGTACTTC.

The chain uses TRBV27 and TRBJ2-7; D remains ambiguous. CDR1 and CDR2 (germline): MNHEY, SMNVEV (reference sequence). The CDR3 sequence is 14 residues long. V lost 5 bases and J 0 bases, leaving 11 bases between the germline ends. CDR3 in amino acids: CASSPVRFSYEQYF. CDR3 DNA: TGTGCCAGCAGTCCCGTCAGGTTCTCCTACGAGCAGTACTTC.

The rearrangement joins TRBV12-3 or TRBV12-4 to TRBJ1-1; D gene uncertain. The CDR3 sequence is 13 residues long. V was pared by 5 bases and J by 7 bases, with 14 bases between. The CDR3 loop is CASSVTLQVEAFF. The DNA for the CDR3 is TGTGCCAGCAGTGTCACCCTACAAGTTGAAGCTTTCTTT.

The CDR3 nucleotides read TGCGCCAGCAGCCCATCCGGGGGTACCTCTGGAAACACCATATATTTT. It yields the protein CASSPSGGTSGNTIYF. The rearrangement joins TRBV5-1 to TRBJ1-3, with D perhaps TRBD1 (5 bases). Trimming stripped 4 bases from V and 0 bases from J, with 14 bases between. Germline values: CDR1 SGHRS, CDR2 YFSETQ. The CDR3 spans 16 residues.